This TCR beta chain was captured in a study of regulatory T cells in long-lasting Graves disease. Across the whole study: Antithyroid drug exposure in newly diagnosed Graves' patients had lasted under 3 months. Study conclusions and caveats: Persistent Graves' cases showed lower TCR diversity than newly diagnosed cases.

Investigators prepared the TCR beta libraries by applying iRepertoire HTBI primers and Arm-PCR of CDR3 regions. TCRdb itself ran the multiplex PCR reads through MiXCR, one entry per CDR3 protein. The sample includes approximately 210,000 distinct CDR3 sequences, around 17% of them seen just once. Germline CDR1 is SNHLY and CDR2 is FYNNEI. The CDR3 totals 16 residues. Unmatched junction bases numbered 14, after V lost 7 bases and J lost 6 bases. This sample's time point: newly diagnosed GD, antithyroid drugs for less than 3 months. Generation of the TCR library employed RNA extracted from PBMCs. American Thyroid Association guidelines were used to diagnose Graves' disease. This clonotype occurred many times. Its specificity is not known.

The TCR originated in a female donor with Graves disease. The genes are TRBV2 and TRBJ2-1; the match to TRBD2 covers 8 bases. The sequencing used peripheral blood mononuclear cells (PBMCs), collected at new diagnosis, from a patient treated with antithyroid drugs. The CDR3 DNA is TGTGCCAGCACGAGGGGCGGGGGGCCCCCCCGCAATGAGCAGTTCTTC. It is translated as CASTRGGGPPRNEQFF.